The 31 T cell receptor beta chains given below trace back to one sample, sequenced in a study of blood T cell repertoires in COVID-19. Method: immunoSEQ multiplex PCR; TCRdb's copy keeps in-frame clones and lacks some. The sample shows about 300,000 clones, around 85% of them seen only once. Input material: peripheral blood. All receptors come from a human donor with COVID-19, enrolled during active disease. The donor label of this sample is uncertain.

The rearrangement uses TRBV12-5 and TRBJ2-1; possibly TRBD1 for D (6 bases). This CDR3 comprises 10 residues. V was pared by 7 bases and J by 9 bases, with 7 bases between. From germline, CDR1 is LGHNT and CDR2 FRNRAP. The CDR3 loop reads CASVGGEQFF. The DNA for the CDR3 is TGTGCTAGTGTAGGGGGTGAGCAGTTCTTC.

In its sample, this clone was seen once. The genes are TRBV5-1 and TRBJ2-5, with 12 bases matching TRBD2. CDR3 size: 15 residues. V was clipped by 0 bases and J by 7 bases; unmatched bases: 4. Germline V lookup: CDR1 SGHRS, CDR2 YFSETQ. CDR3 region: CASSLGLAGDRTQYF. For the CDR3, the DNA is TGCGCCAGCAGCTTGGGACTAGCGGGAGATAGGACCCAGTACTTC. Full variable domain (missing parts from reference TRBV5-1 and TRBJ2-5): KAGVTQTPRYLIKTRGQQVTLSCSPISGHRSVSWYQQTPGQGLQFLFEYFSETQRNKGNFPGRFSGRQFSNSRSEMNVSTLELGDSALYLCASSLGLAGDRTQYFGPGTRLLVL.

V usage is TRBV7-8 and J usage is TRBJ2-5; D remains unclear. The CDR3 contains 13 residues. Trimming removed 1 base at V and 2 bases at J, with 5 bases between. Germline values: CDR1 SGHVS, CDR2 FQNEAQ. The CDR3: CASSLGRQETQYF. The CDR3, as DNA: TGTGCCAGCAGCTTAGGCCGGCAAGAGACCCAGTACTTC.

The rearrangement joins TRBV19 to TRBJ2-5; D is undetermined. Trimming removed 6 bases from V and 3 bases from J, with 8 bases in between. Germline V lookup: CDR1 LNHDA, CDR2 SQIVND (reference sequence). The CDR3 is made up of 12 amino acids. CDR3 loop: CASSQLKETQYF. The CDR3 bases are TGTGCCAGTAGCCAACTAAAAGAGACCCAGTACTTC.

J is TRBJ1-1 and V is TRBV2; D is undetermined. This CDR3 region has 14 residues. Germline-derived CDR1 and CDR2 are SNHLY and FYNNEI. Trimming left V 6 bases short and J 1 base short, with 12 bases between. CDR3 in DNA: TGTGCCAGCAGGCCAGGTACCAAGAACACTGAAGCTTTCTTT. It translates to CASRPGTKNTEAFF.

This chain links TRBV28 with TRBJ1-5; a weak D match, TRBD1 (6 bases). Germline V CDR1 and CDR2: MDHEN, SYDVKM. This CDR3 is built from 15 residues. The germline V and J ends were trimmed by 1 base and 6 bases, with 13 bases remaining between them. Here the CDR3 reads CASSLSAGVGQPQHF. The DNA of the CDR3 is TGTGCCAGCAGTTTATCAGCAGGGGTGGGTCAGCCCCAGCATTTT.

This chain connects TRBV30 to TRBJ1-2; D gene uncertain. The CDR3 runs 11 residues. Trimming cost V 0 bases and J 8 bases, with 7 bases left between them. In germline, CDR1 is GTSNPN, CDR2 SVGIG (reference sequence). CDR3 in DNA: TGTGCCTGGAGTGTAACGGAGGGCTACACCTTC. It translates to CAWSVTEGYTF.

The chain couples TRBV19 to TRBJ1-1; a weak D match, TRBD1 (6 bases). The germline gives CDR1 LNHDA, CDR2 SQIVND (reference sequence). V lost 7 bases and J 0 bases, leaving 12 bases between the germline ends. The CDR3 has 14 amino acids. CDR3 region: CASTLQGLNTEAFF. In DNA form, the CDR3 reads TGTGCCAGTACCCTCCAGGGGCTGAACACTGAAGCTTTCTTT. Full variable domain (remainder filled in from reference TRBV19 and TRBJ1-1): DGGITQSPKYLFRKEGQNVTLSCEQNLNHDAMYWYRQDPGQGLRLIYYSQIVNDFQKGDIAEGYSVSREKKESFPLTVTSAQKNPTAFYLCASTLQGLNTEAFFGQGTRLTVV.

The gene calls are TRBV11-2 and TRBJ2-7; possible D gene TRBD2, 5 bases. V shed 5 bases and J shed 2 bases, with 13 bases lying between them. Germline V gene sequence: CDR1 SGHAT, CDR2 FQNNGV. CDR3 length: 14 residues. DNA for the CDR3: TGTGCCAGCAGCCCCGGACTGTCGACCTACGAGCAGTACTTC. The encoded protein is CASSPGLSTYEQYF.

The CDR3 coding sequence is TGTGCCAGCAGTCGTACAGGGACCTACGAGCAGTACTTC. Protein product: CASSRTGTYEQYF. This chain joins TRBV12-3 or TRBV12-4 and TRBJ2-7, with D possibly being TRBD1 (6 bases). Trimming left V 5 bases short and J 2 bases short, with 10 bases between. This CDR3 is built from 13 residues.

The rearrangement links TRBV7-9 to TRBJ1-2, with 7 bases lining up with TRBD1. The CDR3 covers 13 residues. CDR1 and CDR2 from the germline V gene are SEHNR and FQNEAQ (reference sequence). Trimming removed 5 bases from V and 8 bases from J; junction bases left unmatched: 8. CDR3 protein: CASSAPGGAGYTF. For the CDR3, the DNA is TGTGCCAGCAGCGCCCCAGGGGGTGCAGGCTACACCTTC.

This chain links TRBV30 with TRBJ1-5, with D possibly matching TRBD1 (5 bases). Trimming cost V 2 bases and J 2 bases, with 7 bases left between them. Germline values: CDR1 GTSNPN, CDR2 SVGIG (reference sequence). The CDR3 is 13 residues long. CDR3 bases: TGTGCCTGGAGTCAGGGTGGCAATCAGCCCCAGCATTTT. It is translated as CAWSQGGNQPQHF. Full variable domain (outside the CDR3, taken from reference TRBV30 and TRBJ1-5): SQTIHQWPATLVQPVGSPLSLECTVEGTSNPNLYWYRQAAGRGLQLLFYSVGIGQISSEVPQNLSASRPQDRQFILSSKKLLLSDSGFYLCAWSQGGNQPQHFGDGTRLSIL.

The chain is built from TRBV7-7 and TRBJ2-2; TRBD2 might be the D (5 bases). Germline CDR1 is SSHAT and CDR2 is FNYEAQ (reference sequence). CDR3 length equals 14 residues. The CDR3 protein is CANSLGGLSGELFF. The CDR3 nucleotides are TGTGCTAACAGCTTAGGAGGACTGTCCGGGGAGCTGTTTTTT.

The V gene is TRBV19, the J gene TRBJ2-1; possible D gene TRBD1, 6 bases. Deletions cut 5 bases from V and 6 bases from J, with 14 bases between. The CDR3 runs to 14 residues. Germline CDR1 and CDR2: LNHDA and SQIVND (reference sequence). CDR3 DNA: TGTGCCAGTAGTCCTTCAGGGGTTGGCAATGAGCAGTTCTTC. Its translation is CASSPSGVGNEQFF.

This clone was recorded only once. This chain links TRBV3-1 (or the pseudogene TRBV3-2) with TRBJ1-2, with D hard to call. The CDR3 consists of 14 residues. CDR1 is LGHDT, CDR2 YNNKEL, per germline (reference sequence). V gave up 0 bases and J gave up 7 bases, with 12 bases separating them. CDR3 in amino acids: CASSQESVFGGYTF. CDR3 DNA sequence: TGTGCCAGCAGCCAAGAATCGGTCTTTGGTGGCTACACCTTC.

The V and J genes are TRBV7-3 and TRBJ2-7, with D possibly matching TRBD2 (5 bases). The CDR3 contains 13 residues. Between the trimmed V and J ends, which lost 2 bases and 5 bases, there was a span of 10 bases. Germline V gene lookup returns CDR1 SGHTA and CDR2 FQGTGA. CDR3 coding DNA: TGTGCCAGCAGCTTATCCGGGAACCACGAGCAGTACTTC. This codes for CASSLSGNHEQYF.

The chain recombines TRBV19 with TRBJ1-3, with D maybe TRBD1 (6 bases). The V and J ends lost 7 bases and 3 bases respectively, with 10 bases between them. Germline loops: CDR1 LNHDA, CDR2 SQIVND (reference sequence). The CDR3 spans 13 residues. The CDR3 DNA is TGTGCCAGTAACCAGGGGTTTGGAAACACCATATATTTT. Translation: CASNQGFGNTIYF.

The V call is TRBV10-3, the J call TRBJ2-7; 8 bases match TRBD2. The V gene end was trimmed by 4 bases and the J gene end by 2 bases; junction bases not matched to a gene: 4. This CDR3 has 14 amino acids. The germline gives CDR1 ENHRY, CDR2 SYGVKD. The CDR3: CAISVGGGTYEQYF. The CDR3 nucleotides are TGTGCCATCAGTGTGGGCGGGGGGACCTACGAGCAGTACTTC.

This chain uses TRBV19 with TRBJ2-7, with D possibly matching TRBD1 (6 bases). This CDR3 spans 14 amino acids. Germline CDR1 reads LNHDA; CDR2 reads SQIVND (reference sequence). Trimming removed 8 bases from V and 5 bases from J, with 19 bases in between. The CDR3 region has the DNA TGTGCCAGTGGCCAGGGGCGGGTCTCGGACGAGCAGTACTTC. It specifies CASGQGRVSDEQYF. The full variable domain, in which reference TRBV19 and TRBJ2-7 provide the parts outside the CDR3, is DGGITQSPKYLFRKEGQNVTLSCEQNLNHDAMYWYRQDPGQGLRLIYYSQIVNDFQKGDIAEGYSVSREKKESFPLTVTSAQKNPTAFYLCASGQGRVSDEQYFGPGTRLTVT.

The genes are TRBV5-1 and TRBJ2-5; 7 nucleotides align to TRBD2. CDR1 SGHRS and CDR2 YFSETQ come from the germline V gene. The CDR3 totals 16 residues. The trim removed 4 bases at V and 1 base at J, leaving 10 bases unmatched. The CDR3 protein is CASSQSGGGLQETQYF. The CDR3 bases are TGCGCCAGCAGCCAAAGTGGGGGGGGACTCCAAGAGACCCAGTACTTC. Full variable domain (outside the CDR3, taken from reference TRBV5-1 and TRBJ2-5): KAGVTQTPRYLIKTRGQQVTLSCSPISGHRSVSWYQQTPGQGLQFLFEYFSETQRNKGNFPGRFSGRQFSNSRSEMNVSTLELGDSALYLCASSQSGGGLQETQYFGPGTRLLVL.

J is TRBJ1-4 and V is TRBV2, with 9 bases matching TRBD1. Germline assignment: CDR1 SNHLY and CDR2 FYNNEI. After removal of 5 bases from V and 3 bases from J, the junction contained 7 bases not matched to a gene. CDR3 length equals 16 residues. The CDR3 DNA reads as TGTGCCAGCAGTACAGGGGGCGGTTCGGCTAATGAAAAACTGTTTTTT. Translation: CASSTGGGSANEKLFF.

The chain carries TRBV30 and TRBJ2-1; D might be TRBD2 (7 bases). CDR1 and CDR2 (germline): GTSNPN, SVGIG (reference sequence). The CDR3 loop spans 15 amino acids. The germline V and J ends were trimmed by 0 bases and 4 bases, with 13 bases remaining between them. CDR3 nucleotides: TGTGCCTGGAGTGTTAGCGCGGGGGCATACAATGAGCAGTTCTTC. This codes for CAWSVSAGAYNEQFF.

This chain's CDR3 is CASSLGLQGSEAFF. DNA for the CDR3: TGTGCCAGCAGCCTGGGTCTTCAAGGGAGTGAAGCTTTCTTT. This chain links TRBV7-3 with TRBJ1-1; D is ambiguous. Trimming shortened V by 5 bases and J by 7 bases, and 17 bases separated the two germline ends. Germline-derived CDR1 and CDR2 are SGHTA and FQGTGA. This CDR3 region has 14 residues.

On this clone: A junction boundary mismatches the germline segment, possibly from a read error. The chain carries TRBV7-7 and TRBJ2-7; perhaps TRBD2 as D (5 bases). The CDR3 totals 15 residues. The germline gives CDR1 SSHAT, CDR2 FNYEAQ (reference sequence). The CDR3 sequence is CASSLGSGEGAEQYF. Written as DNA, the CDR3 is TGTGCTAGCAGCTTAGGTTCTGGAGAGGGAGCCGAGCAGTACTTC.

The V and J genes are TRBV5-4 and TRBJ2-7; D is unclear. Per the germline V gene, CDR1 is SGHNT and CDR2 is YYREEE (reference sequence). This CDR3 has 16 residues. Trimming took off 2 bases at V and 2 bases at J, with 17 bases between the two ends. CDR3 sequence: CASSLISRSTTYEQYF. The CDR3 DNA reads TGTGCCAGCAGCTTAATTAGCCGGAGTACTACCTACGAGCAGTACTTC.

V gene TRBV5-5 combines with J gene TRBJ2-7; possibly TRBD1 for D (5 bases). Germline values: CDR1 SGHKS, CDR2 YYEKEE (reference sequence). The V end lost 5 bases, the J end lost 6 bases, and 9 bases lay between the germline ends. The length of the CDR3 is 11 residues. Here the CDR3 reads CASRRTGEQYF. CDR3 nucleotides: TGTGCCAGCAGACGTACAGGCGAGCAGTACTTC.

Only one count was recorded for this clone. The chain carries TRBV30 and TRBJ1-1; TRBD1 matches 9 bases. J was trimmed by 4 bases and V by 4 bases; bases with no gene match: 4. CDR1 GTSNPN and CDR2 SVGIG come from the germline V gene (reference sequence). There are 13 residues in the CDR3. CDR3: CAWTTGGGTEAFF. In DNA form, the CDR3 reads TGTGCCTGGACGACAGGGGGAGGCACTGAAGCTTTCTTT.

The chain is built from TRBV21-1 and TRBJ2-7; the table's D call TRBD2 went unverified against the DNA. TRBV21-1 is annotated as a pseudogene. The CDR3 length is 14 residues. The CDR3 spells CASSGIAGPYEQYF. CDR3 DNA: TGTGCCAGCAGCGGGATAGCGGGGCCCTACGAGCAGTACTTC.

The V call is TRBV7-9, the J call TRBJ1-1; unclear D gene. V was trimmed by 3 bases and J by 2 bases, leaving 10 bases between them. CDR1 is SEHNR, CDR2 FQNEAQ, per germline (reference sequence). The CDR3 is 14 residues long. The CDR3 here is CASSLEGANTEAFF. The CDR3 DNA sequence: TGTGCCAGCAGCTTGGAGGGCGCCAACACTGAAGCTTTCTTT.

The V call is TRBV5-1, the J call TRBJ2-1; the D is unclear. The CDR3 covers 14 residues. V lost 0 bases, J lost 2 bases, and 6 bases lay in between. Per germline, CDR1 SGHRS and CDR2 YFSETQ. The CDR3 DNA sequence: TGCGCCAGCAGCTTGGAACTGACCTACAATGAGCAGTTCTTC. Its protein product is CASSLELTYNEQFF.

This clone was found once. This chain uses TRBV19 with TRBJ2-7; weak D call: TRBD2 (6 bases). Trimming took 1 base from V and 2 from J, leaving 15 bases between them. CDR1 and CDR2 (germline): LNHDA, SQIVND (reference sequence). This CDR3 spans 16 amino acids. CDR3 nucleotide sequence: TGTGCCAGTAGTATAGGTGGAGGGCAGGACGCCTACGAGCAGTACTTC. It specifies CASSIGGGQDAYEQYF.